This T cell receptor beta chain appears in the sequencing data of a study of OX40 agonist ivuxolimab in advanced cancers. Study-wide context: Prior checkpoint blockade (anti-PD-1, anti-PD-L1 or anti-CTLA-4) was permitted; around 40% had it. Regarding the study as a whole: CD8+ T cells (on average) carried more expanded clones than CD4+ T cells. CD4+ and CD8+ blood T cells expanded clonally by week 6 at 0.1 to 3.0 mg/kg. Low normalized T-cell clonal expansion was also seen in some nonresponders.

The assay was immunoSEQ multiplex PCR, and TCRdb's table has in-frame clones only and misses some. The table has fewer than 200,000 clones, 90% to 95% seen once. The germline V gene encodes CDR1 SGHRS and CDR2 YFSETQ. This CDR3 has 17 residues. The V and J ends lost 0 bases and 1 base, in that order; junction bases with no gene match: 7. Remarks on this clone: Its antigen is as yet unknown.

This clonotype was sampled from an adult with an advanced solid tumor such as melanoma, head and neck, liver or kidney cancer. The rearrangement links TRBV5-1 to TRBJ2-5, with 9 bases matching TRBD2. The input for sequencing was CD4+ or CD8+ T cells sorted from blood, taken in a trial of the OX40 agonist ivuxolimab. CDR3 residues: CASSLGVASGAQETQYF. The CDR3 DNA is TGCGCCAGCAGCTTGGGGGTGGCTAGCGGGGCCCAAGAGACCCAGTACTTC.